This T cell receptor (beta chain) was recorded in a study of shared clonotypes between healthy human individuals. Study summary: For every donor, three CD4 naive, three CD4 memory, two CD8 naive and one CD8 memory plates were used.

Germline-derived CDR1 and CDR2 are SGHVS and FQNEAQ. V lost 7 bases to trimming and J lost 5 bases, with 17 bases between them. The CDR3 has 14 residues. This clone was observed a single time. Using immunoSEQ multiplex PCR, the repertoire was profiled, and TCRdb retains in-frame clones only, with some absent. In the table there are some 2,000,000 clones, over 85% of which are singletons. The sample consisted of naive CD4+ T cells sorted from blood. The subset is: CD45RA+ positively selected. This chain connects TRBV7-8 to TRBJ2-5, with a possible D match to TRBD2 (6 bases). This TCR derives from a man aged 18 to 35 in good health. The CDR3 DNA is TGTGCCAGCAAAGGGCGGGATCCTCGGGAGACCCAGTACTTC. Amino acid sequence: CASKGRDPRETQYF. The entire variable domain, with the rest obtained from reference TRBV7-8 and TRBJ2-5, is as follows: GAGVSQSPRYKVAKRGQDVALRCDPISGHVSLFWYQQALGQGPEFLTYFQNEAQLDKSGLPSDRFFAERPEGSVSTLKIQRTQQEDSAVYLCASKGRDPRETQYFGPGTRLLVL.